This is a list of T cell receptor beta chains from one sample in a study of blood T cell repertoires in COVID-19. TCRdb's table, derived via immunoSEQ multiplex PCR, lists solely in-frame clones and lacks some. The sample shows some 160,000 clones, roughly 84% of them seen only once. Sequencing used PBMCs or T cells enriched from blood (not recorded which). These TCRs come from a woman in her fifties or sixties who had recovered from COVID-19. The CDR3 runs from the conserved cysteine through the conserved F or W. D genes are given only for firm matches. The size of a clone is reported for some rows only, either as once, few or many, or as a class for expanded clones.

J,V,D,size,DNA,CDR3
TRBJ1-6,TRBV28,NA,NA,TGTGCCAGCAGCGACAGGTTTTGGTCACCCCTCCACTTT,CASSDRFWSPLHF
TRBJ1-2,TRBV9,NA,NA,TGTGCCAGCAGCGCCCTCACAGGATATGGCTACACCTTC,CASSALTGYGYTF
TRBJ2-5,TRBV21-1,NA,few,TGTGCCAGCAGCTCTCTAGCGGGAGGGCGCGTAGGGGAGACCCAGTACTTC,CASSSLAGGRVGETQYF
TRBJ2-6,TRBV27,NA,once,TGTGCCAGCAGTTTACGTACGAGCTCTGGGGCCAACGTCCTGACTTTC,CASSLRTSSGANVLTF
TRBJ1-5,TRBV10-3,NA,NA,TGTGCCATCAGTACAGGAACTAATCAGCCCCAGCATTTT,CAISTGTNQPQHF
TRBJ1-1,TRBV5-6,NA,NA,TGTGCCAGCAGCGCCAGGGAAGCCACTGAAGCTTTCTTT,CASSAREATEAFF
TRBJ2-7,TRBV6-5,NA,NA,TGTGCCAGCAGTTACTCAGGGGTCCCCCCCTACGAGCAGTACTTC,CASSYSGVPPYEQYF
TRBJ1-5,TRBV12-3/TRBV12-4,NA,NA,TGTGCCAGCAGCCCCGAGGGCAATCAGCCCCAGCATTTT,CASSPEGNQPQHF
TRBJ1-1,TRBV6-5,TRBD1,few,TGTGCCAGCAGAGGGACTGACAGGGCTGGGACTGAAGCTTTCTTT,CASRGTDRAGTEAFF
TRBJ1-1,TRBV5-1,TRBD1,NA,TGCGCCAGCCGGACAGGGGCGGTGAACACTGAAGCTTTCTTT,CASRTGAVNTEAFF
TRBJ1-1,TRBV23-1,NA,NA,TGCGCCAGCAGTCAATCCCTGCCAACTGGACAAATGAACACTGAAGCTTTCTTT,CASSQSLPTGQMNTEAFF
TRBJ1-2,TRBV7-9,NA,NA,TGTGCCAGCAGCTTAGTGGGGACAACCTATGGCTACACCTTC,CASSLVGTTYGYTF
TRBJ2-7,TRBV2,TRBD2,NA,TGTGCCAGCACTTGGACTAGCGGGAGGGCTGCCTCCTACGAGCAGTACTTC,CASTWTSGRAASYEQYF
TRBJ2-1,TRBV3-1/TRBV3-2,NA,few,TGTGCCAGCAGCCAAAGGGGTCCGAGCTCCTACAATGAGCAGTTCTTC,CASSQRGPSSYNEQFF
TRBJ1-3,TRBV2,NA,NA,TGTGCCAGCAGTGGGCAGATCTCTGGAAACACCATATATTTT,CASSGQISGNTIYF
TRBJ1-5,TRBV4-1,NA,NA,TGCGCCAGCAGCCAAGGGTGGAGCTCTAATCAGCCCCAGCATTTT,CASSQGWSSNQPQHF
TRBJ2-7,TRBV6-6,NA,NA,TGTGCCAGCAGTTATTTTGGGGGGAACTACGAGCAGTACTTC,CASSYFGGNYEQYF
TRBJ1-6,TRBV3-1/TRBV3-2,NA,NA,TGTGCCAGCAGCCTACAGGGTAATAATTCACCCCTCCACTTT,CASSLQGNNSPLHF
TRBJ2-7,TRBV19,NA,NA,TGTGCCAGTAGTATCCATCTCGGGGGTGAGCAGTACTTC,CASSIHLGGEQYF
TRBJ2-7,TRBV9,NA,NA,TGTGCCAGCAGCGTAGCCGGGTTATCCTACGAGCAGTACTTC,CASSVAGLSYEQYF
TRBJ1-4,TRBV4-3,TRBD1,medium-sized,TGCGCCAGCAGCCAAGATTTTACAGGGGAAGTGACTAATGAAAAACTGTTTTTT,CASSQDFTGEVTNEKLFF
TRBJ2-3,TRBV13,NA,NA,TGTGCCAGCAGCTTAAAGGCGGACGGGAGGCAGTATTTT,CASSLKADGRQYF
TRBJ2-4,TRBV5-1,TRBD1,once,TGCGCCAGCAGCTTTTTGGGACAGGGCATGAGCAAAAACATTCAGTACTTC,CASSFLGQGMSKNIQYF
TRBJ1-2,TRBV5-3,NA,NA,TGTGCCAGAAGCTTGCAGGGGCGAATCTATGGCTACACCTTC,CARSLQGRIYGYTF
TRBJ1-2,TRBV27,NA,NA,TGTGCCAGCAGCAGACACGGCACGAACTATGGCTACACCTTC,CASSRHGTNYGYTF
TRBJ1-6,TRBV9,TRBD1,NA,TGTGCCAGCAGCCTCAGCGACAGGGACTCACCCCTCCACTTT,CASSLSDRDSPLHF
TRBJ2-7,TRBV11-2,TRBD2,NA,TGTGCCAGCGGTCCTGTAGCGGGAGCGTACGAGCAGTACTTC,CASGPVAGAYEQYF
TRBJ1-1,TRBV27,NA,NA,TGTGCCAGCACTCGAGGGCAGGGGTATGTGACTGAAGCTTTCTTT,CASTRGQGYVTEAFF
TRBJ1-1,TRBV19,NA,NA,TGTGCCAGTAGTACGTATTGGAGAAGGCGAGGTGAAGCTTTCTTT,CASSTYWRRRGEAFF
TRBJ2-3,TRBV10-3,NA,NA,TGTGCCATCAGTGATAGCCTAGGACTAGATACGCAGTATTTT,CAISDSLGLDTQYF